This T cell receptor (beta chain) originates from a study of vaccination effects on CD4 cells after COVID-19. Trimming removed 4 bases from V and 4 bases from J, with 13 bases in between. The length of the CDR3 is 14 residues. Germline CDR1 is MNHEY and CDR2 is SMNVEV (reference sequence). Libraries were prepared by immunoSEQ multiplex PCR; TCRdb keeps only in-frame clonotypes and omits some of them. Counted here are 50,000 to 75,000 clones, roughly 79% occurring once; the ten biggest clones make up 2.5%. ViraFEST expansion of antigen-specific CD4+ T cells with viral peptide pools preceded sequencing. Following 10 days of culture, CD4+ T cells were isolated. The researchers cultured around 2 million PBMC per well with about 10 IU/ml IL-2 and about 10 ug/ml peptides. IL-2 medium was substituted for half the medium on days 3 and 7. General observations from the study: Researchers report that only 1 of 255 vaccine-induced clones in healthy vaccinees cross-reacted with common cold coronaviruses. There were few convalescent patients in the study and no early post-infection timepoints.

In the case of this clone: Its specificity is not known.

The chain couples TRBV27 to TRBJ1-2; no clear D gene. This sample comprised CD4+ T cells from PBMCs cultured with HCoV-229E spike peptides, obtained before COVID-19 vaccination. The TCR originated in a human donor who received a COVID-19 vaccine. This CDR3 is CASSSQTAAYGYTF. The CDR3 nucleotides are TGTGCCAGCAGTTCCCAAACGGCGGCCTATGGCTACACCTTC.